A selection of T cell receptor beta chains follows, all from one sample in a study of T cells in localized non-small cell lung cancer. TCRdb's copy holds only in-frame clones and misses some; the assay was immunoSEQ multiplex PCR. The repertoire has nearly 11,000 clones, 82% of them found once; the top ten carry about 20%. Sequencing used peripheral blood mononuclear cells, obtained before any cancer treatment. These receptors originate from a female donor aged 60 or older with stage II lung adenocarcinoma. Each CDR3 is given with its conserved first and last residue. The order of the fields is clone size, J gene, D gene, V gene, CDR3 protein, CDR3 DNA. A D gene is named only where the DNA matches it firmly. The size field is filled for only some rows; it gives once, few, many or a size class.

size: once
J: TRBJ2-3
D: NA
V: TRBV5-1
CDR3: CASRIYREDTQYF
DNA: TGCGCCAGCAGAATCTACAGGGAAGATACGCAGTATTTT

size: NA
J: TRBJ1-1
D: NA
V: TRBV21-1
CDR3: CASSPNEGGGNTEAFF
DNA: TGTGCCAGCAGTCCGAACGAAGGGGGCGGGAACACTGAAGCTTTCTTT

size: NA
J: TRBJ1-1
D: NA
V: TRBV7-9
CDR3: CASSRPAAMNTEAFF
DNA: TGTGCCAGCAGTCGCCCCGCGGCCATGAACACTGAAGCTTTCTTT

size: NA
J: TRBJ2-1
D: NA
V: TRBV6-6
CDR3: CASSASGQTGGGEQFF
DNA: TGTGCCAGCAGTGCCTCGGGGCAGACCGGAGGAGGTGAGCAGTTCTTC

size: NA
J: TRBJ1-4
D: TRBD1
V: TRBV5-6
CDR3: CASSAGRGQNNEKLFF
DNA: TGTGCCAGCAGTGCTGGCAGGGGGCAAAATAATGAAAAACTGTTTTTT

size: NA
J: TRBJ1-3
D: NA
V: TRBV15
CDR3: CATSRGGGAPGNTIYF
DNA: TGTGCCACCAGCAGAGGCGGGGGAGCCCCTGGAAACACCATATATTTT

size: NA
J: TRBJ1-2
D: TRBD1
V: TRBV9
CDR3: CASSVVGDRGGGYTF
DNA: TGTGCCAGCAGCGTAGTAGGGGACAGGGGAGGCGGCTACACCTTC

size: NA
J: TRBJ1-2
D: NA
V: TRBV5-5
CDR3: CASSLPPGAGWSYTF
DNA: TGTGCCAGCAGCTTGCCTCCCGGCGCCGGCTGGAGCTACACCTTC

size: NA
J: TRBJ1-1
D: NA
V: TRBV9
CDR3: CASSSTTENTEAFF
DNA: TGTGCCAGCAGCTCGACGACGGAGAACACTGAAGCTTTCTTT

size: few
J: TRBJ2-2
D: NA
V: TRBV25-1
CDR3: CASSELKGSNTGELFF
DNA: TGTGCCAGCAGTGAATTAAAGGGTTCGAACACCGGGGAGCTGTTTTTT

size: NA
J: TRBJ1-2
D: NA
V: TRBV19
CDR3: CASSIGGKSYGYTF
DNA: TGTGCCAGTAGTATTGGAGGAAAGTCGTACGGCTACACCTTC

size: NA
J: TRBJ1-1
D: NA
V: TRBV2
CDR3: CASCKRDGATEAFF
DNA: TGTGCCAGCTGCAAGAGGGACGGCGCAACTGAAGCTTTCTTT

size: NA
J: TRBJ1-1
D: NA
V: TRBV5-8
CDR3: CASSLEASTEAFF
DNA: TGTGCCAGCAGCTTGGAAGCAAGCACTGAAGCTTTCTTT

size: NA
J: TRBJ1-2
D: NA
V: TRBV9
CDR3: CASSADPQPNYGYTF
DNA: TGTGCCAGCAGCGCAGACCCACAACCCAACTATGGCTACACCTTC

size: NA
J: TRBJ2-3
D: NA
V: TRBV5-1
CDR3: CASSLGRIDTQYF
DNA: TGCGCCAGCAGCTTGGGCCGTATAGATACGCAGTATTTT

size: NA
J: TRBJ2-3
D: NA
V: TRBV7-9
CDR3: CASSLGGLFTDTQYF
DNA: TGTGCCAGCAGCTTAGGTGGACTATTCACAGATACGCAGTATTTT

size: NA
J: TRBJ1-5
D: NA
V: TRBV2
CDR3: CASSDQGVWQPQHF
DNA: TGTGCCAGCAGTGATCAGGGTGTATGGCAGCCCCAGCATTTT

size: NA
J: TRBJ1-2
D: TRBD1
V: TRBV13
CDR3: CASSGNRGRAMRYTF
DNA: TGTGCCAGCAGCGGAAACAGGGGGCGGGCTATGCGCTACACCTTC

size: NA
J: TRBJ2-5
D: NA
V: TRBV5-1
CDR3: CASSSGEPGGTQYF
DNA: TGCGCCAGCAGCTCTGGAGAGCCTGGGGGGACCCAGTACTTC

size: few
J: TRBJ2-1
D: TRBD2
V: TRBV9
CDR3: CASSSLTSGRAYEQFF
DNA: TGTGCCAGCAGCTCTCTTACTAGCGGGAGGGCCTACGAGCAGTTCTTC

size: NA
J: TRBJ1-4
D: NA
V: TRBV7-2
CDR3: CASSFNEKLFF
DNA: TGTGCCAGCAGCTTTAATGAAAAACTGTTTTTT

size: NA
J: TRBJ2-7
D: NA
V: TRBV6-9
CDR3: CASSYSEWGEQYF
DNA: TGTGCCAGCAGTTACTCTGAGTGGGGCGAGCAGTACTTC

size: few
J: TRBJ1-6
D: NA
V: TRBV5-5
CDR3: CASSRAISSYNSPLHF
DNA: TGTGCCAGCAGCCGGGCCATCAGCTCCTATAATTCACCCCTCCACTTT

size: NA
J: TRBJ2-5
D: NA
V: TRBV9
CDR3: CASSPRTGIQETQYF
DNA: TGTGCCAGCAGCCCGCGGACCGGTATCCAAGAGACCCAGTACTTC

size: NA
J: TRBJ2-7
D: NA
V: TRBV6-1
CDR3: CASSGGIWGEQYF
DNA: TGTGCCAGCAGTGGGGGTATCTGGGGCGAGCAGTACTTC

size: NA
J: TRBJ1-5
D: TRBD1
V: TRBV5-1
CDR3: CASSLLGQGAYQPQHF
DNA: TGTGCCAGCAGCTTGCTGGGACAGGGGGCATATCAGCCCCAGCATTTT

size: once
J: TRBJ1-1
D: NA
V: TRBV19
CDR3: CASSSGRVNTEAFF
DNA: TGTGCCAGTAGTTCCGGACGGGTAAACACTGAAGCTTTCTTT

size: NA
J: TRBJ1-1
D: NA
V: TRBV28
CDR3: CASSRTPNTEAFF
DNA: TGTGCCAGCAGTCGGACTCCGAACACTGAAGCTTTCTTT

size: NA
J: TRBJ2-7
D: TRBD1
V: TRBV18
CDR3: CASSPDRESEQYF
DNA: TGTGCCAGCTCACCCGACAGGGAGTCCGAGCAGTACTTC

size: NA
J: TRBJ2-3
D: TRBD2
V: TRBV4-1
CDR3: CASSLPSGASTDTQYF
DNA: TGCGCCAGCAGCCTTCCTAGCGGAGCTAGCACAGATACGCAGTATTTT

size: NA
J: TRBJ2-3
D: NA
V: TRBV29-1
CDR3: CSAGHRDTDTQYF
DNA: TGCAGCGCCGGTCACAGGGATACAGATACGCAGTATTTT

size: NA
J: TRBJ1-1
D: TRBD1
V: TRBV2
CDR3: CASGDSLTMNTEAFF
DNA: TGTGCCAGCGGGGACAGTCTAACCATGAACACTGAAGCTTTCTTT

size: once
J: TRBJ2-2
D: TRBD1
V: TRBV11-3
CDR3: CASSRTGSDTGELFF
DNA: TGTGCCAGCAGCCGGACAGGGTCCGACACCGGGGAGCTGTTTTTT

size: NA
J: TRBJ2-1
D: NA
V: TRBV5-4
CDR3: CASSQDPSGVWGAFF
DNA: TGTGCCAGCAGCCAAGACCCTAGCGGAGTTTGGGGGGCGTTCTTC

size: NA
J: TRBJ2-5
D: NA
V: TRBV5-4
CDR3: CASSLISGTHQETQYF
DNA: TGTGCCAGCAGCTTGATTTCCGGGACCCATCAAGAGACCCAGTACTTC